This T cell receptor (beta chain) came from a study of T cells after yellow fever vaccination. Study-wide results and caveats: Subsequent booster samples again held most clones from primary vaccination (under 98% CD4, just under 90% CD8). Though weaker, the secondary response peaked faster, on day 5 versus 15.

TCRdb used MiXCR to reprocess the 5' RACE reads, holding one entry per CDR3 protein. Among 200,000 to 300,000 distinct CDR3 sequences listed, roughly 13% were seen once. Germline V gene lookup returns CDR1 DFQATT and CDR2 SNEGSKA (reference sequence). The ends were cut back, 2 bases at V and 1 base at J, with 9 bases in the middle. This CDR3 has 14 residues. With regard to this clonotype: Antigen: not known.

This receptor was identified in a man aged 25-45 years who received the YFV17D yellow fever vaccine. The input for sequencing was CD4+ T cells sorted from PBMCs, taken 45 days after the yellow fever booster vaccination. This chain uses TRBV20-1 with TRBJ2-1; D not certain. The CDR3: CSARLRASYNEQFF. In DNA, the CDR3 is TGCAGTGCTAGACTTAGGGCTTCCTACAATGAGCAGTTCTTC.